The 2 T cell receptor beta chains below were found in one sample sequenced in a study of control samples from healthy donors and cancer patients. Sequencing used immunoSEQ multiplex PCR; TCRdb keeps in-frame clones, though not all of them. This sample has around 190,000 clones; roughly 92% occur once, and the top ten carry more than 1.3%. The specimen was blood. These receptors originate from a man younger than 40 in good health.

The V gene is TRBV9, the J gene TRBJ2-3; tentative D call: TRBD1 (5 bases). Germline assignment: CDR1 SGDLS and CDR2 YYNGEE. There are 14 residues in the CDR3. Deletions cut 2 bases from V and 2 bases from J, with 9 bases between. CDR3 DNA sequence: TGTGCCAGCAGCGTCCTAGGGGCCACAGATACGCAGTATTTT. It is translated as CASSVLGATDTQYF.

The V and J genes are TRBV7-2 and TRBJ2-1, with 8 bases matching TRBD1. Trimming at V came to 3 bases and at J to 10 bases, leaving 11 bases not matched to a gene. The CDR3 contains 15 residues. The germline V gene encodes CDR1 SGHTA and CDR2 FQGNSA. Here the CDR3 DNA reads TGTGCCAGCAGCTTGGCGGCAGGGGGCTTAGGGGAGCAGTTCTTC. Its protein is CASSLAAGGLGEQFF.